The subject of this entry is one T cell receptor beta chain. This clonotype was seen at least ten times. Its antigen has not been determined. Nothing much larger sits one base from this clone, and base qualities are not available. PBMCs were isolated by Ficoll-Paque density gradient centrifugation. The data were obtained in a study of T-cell memory formation after mild COVID-19 (dated by TCRdb to the early 2020s). At the level of the whole study: TCR sequence clusters from the two donors were largely donor specific. Two young, previously healthy adult volunteers, one female and one male, were included in the cohort. T-cell clones expanding and contracting after mild COVID-19 in a couple of donors were tracked by longitudinal TCRalpha and TCRbeta repertoire sequencing.

Instrument on record: Illumina NovaSeq 6000. TCRalpha and TCRbeta cDNA libraries were constructed by 5'RACE with constant-segment primers, with sample barcodes and unique molecular identifiers being introduced. RNA was extracted from every sample with Trizol reagent. Amplification of the libraries took two PCR steps, and the second step added a second sample barcode plus Illumina TruSeq adapters. Libraries were sequenced on an Illumina NovaSeq with 2 x 150 bp paired-end reads. The source study handled its data this way. With migec v1.2.7, reads were demultiplexed and then collapsed into UMI-guided consensus sequences. Using mixcr v2.1.11, UMI consensuses were aligned to TRA and TRB V and J templates and then assembled into clonotypes. A clonotype was counted as expanded or contracted only when both edgeR and NoisET called the clonotype significant, with the noise models trained on biological replicates. For edgeR calls, the cutoffs were a false discovery rate-adjusted p below 0.01 and a log2 fold-change threshold of 1. As an exploratory analysis of dynamics, max-normalized trajectories of the 1000 most abundant clonotypes were examined by PCA with hierarchical clustering. Separately sequenced CD4+ and CD8+ repertoires were used to assign the CD4 or CD8 phenotype of responding clones. TCRdb redid the processing of the public reads, applying fastp at Q25 and MiXCR, and retained in-frame beta chains. Rows are combined by CDR3 protein, so each entry shows the most common genes and DNA. The V and J calls, along with clone size, are taken from TCRdb and not from the paper's own processing. Counted in this sample were about 260,000 distinct CDR3 sequences; roughly 8% of them appeared once. Of the sample, about 22% falls within the top ten clones.

What the authors observed across the whole study: Clones that contracted from day 15 to 85 showed balanced CD4/CD8 phenotypes, whereas a second wave of clones that expanded from day 15 to 37 leaned towards CD4+. Only a couple of mild cases were covered by the study, and larger cohorts that include severe cases with pre-infection samples were considered necessary. Contracting CD4+ clones turned up mainly in the CM and EM memory subsets, whereas EMRA was where CD8+ clones were enriched. The detection of some responding clones in pre-infection memory suggests that pre-existing cross-reactive memory T cells joined the SARS-CoV-2 response. SARS-CoV-2 specificity of the second-wave clones peaking on day 37 was not confirmed.

Trimming takes 4 bases off V and 6 bases off J; junction bases not matched to a gene: 8. CDR1 and CDR2 are read off the germline V gene as SGDLS and YYNGEE. Its CDR3 holds 15 amino acids, cysteine through phenylalanine. Solely the CDR3 DNA is kept, with 45 bases framed from the first base. Sequenced input: PBMCs or a T cell subset sorted from them (not recorded which). The origin of this receptor is a man between 18 and 35 years old who had mild COVID-19 (a few samples of this study predate the infection). The sample titles of this study are shuffled in the database, so cell type and time point are left out; the donor was told from shared clones. The sequence links TRBV9 to TRBJ2-1; a stretch of 9 junction bases matches TRBD2. The CDR3 amino acid sequence is: CASSPAGGYSNEQFF. The nucleotide sequence reads TGTGCCAGCAGCCCTGCGGGGGGGTACAGCAATGAGCAGTTCTTC.